This entry lists 31 T cell receptor beta chains sequenced from one sample in a study of quantifying T cell responses using KT2 cells. Whole-study context: cDNA was made from DNase-treated RNA using alpha and beta constant primers.

An oligo carrying a UMI was ligated to the cDNA 3' end. First-round PCR used around 4 cycles and beta primers RC1.1 and RC1.2 covering TRBC1 and TRBC2. TCRdb called the UMI-ligation and nested PCR reads again in MiXCR, with one record for every CDR3 protein. The table lists about 33,000 distinct CDR3 sequences, about 9.3% of them singletons. The sample was PBMCs spiked with cells of the T cell clone KT2. These TCRs come from a human donor.

This clonotype has just a few counts. The chain couples TRBV19 to TRBJ2-1; D possibly corresponds to TRBD2 (5 bases). Germline CDR1 and CDR2: LNHDA and SQIVND (reference sequence). The CDR3 is 15 amino acids. Trimming removed 3 bases from V and 4 bases from J, with 13 bases in between. CDR3 residues: CASSMGGGPYNEQFF. CDR3 bases: TGTGCCAGTAGTATGGGCGGCGGGCCATACAATGAGCAGTTCTTC.

This clonotype was seen ten or more times. V usage is TRBV4-2 and J usage is TRBJ2-3; no clear D gene. Germline CDR1 and CDR2: LGHNA and YNFKEQ. The germline V and J ends were trimmed by 0 bases and 0 bases, with 10 bases remaining between them. The length of the CDR3 is 16 residues. The CDR3 region is CASSQEFRYSTDTQYF. CDR3 nucleotide sequence: TGTGCCAGCAGCCAAGAATTCCGGTATAGCACAGATACGCAGTATTTT.

About this clonotype: Without the conserved terminal phenylalanine or tryptophan, this CDR3 likely stems from a read error. The chain has TRBV20-1 and TRBJ1-1; D not resolved. V was cut by 4 bases and J by 0 bases, with 3 bases left in between. Germline V gene data show CDR1 as DFQATT and CDR2 as SNEGSKA (reference sequence). The CDR3 has 11 residues. The CDR3 is CSATMNTEAFY. CDR3 nucleotides: TGCAGTGCTACTATGAACACTGAAGCTTTCTAT.

This clonotype was recorded at least ten times. The chain links TRBV5-5 to TRBJ1-1, with a weak D call TRBD1 (5 bases). Germline V lookup: CDR1 SGHKS, CDR2 YYEKEE (reference sequence). This CDR3 comprises 13 residues. Between the trimmed V and J ends, which lost 4 bases and 5 bases, there was a span of 12 bases. This CDR3 is CASSMPGFTEAFF. For the CDR3, the DNA is TGTGCCAGCAGCATGCCAGGGTTTACTGAAGCTTTCTTT.

This clonotype was observed at least ten times. V and J are TRBV28 and TRBJ2-2; the D gene is possibly TRBD2 (5 bases). With 5 bases removed from V and 6 bases from J, the gap between germline ends came to 10 bases. Germline CDR1 and CDR2: MDHEN and SYDVKM. The CDR3 runs 13 residues. This chain's CDR3 is CASSDYSPGELFF. The CDR3 DNA is TGTGCCAGCAGTGACTACTCCCCCGGGGAGCTGTTTTTT.

This chain uses TRBV14 with TRBJ1-2; D is unresolved. Germline CDR1 is SGHDN and CDR2 is FVKESK. The CDR3 has 15 residues. The V and J ends lost 0 bases and 5 bases respectively, with 13 bases between them. CDR3 DNA sequence: TGTGCCAGCAGCCAAGATTACGGGAGGAGTTATGGCTACACCTTC. Its protein is CASSQDYGRSYGYTF.

V gene TRBV27 combines with J gene TRBJ2-5; TRBD1 agrees at 9 bases. The CDR3 runs 15 residues. CDR1 is MNHEY and CDR2 is SMNVEV in the germline V gene (reference sequence). The V segment lost 4 bases and the J segment 3 bases; nucleotides outside the gene matches: 6. As DNA, the CDR3 is TGTGCCAGCAGTTATTTTGGGACAGGGAAAGAGACCCAGTACTTC. This translates into CASSYFGTGKETQYF.

This clonotype has just a few counts. The chain has TRBV12-3 or TRBV12-4 and TRBJ1-6; no clear D gene. This CDR3 has 17 amino acids. V lost 5 bases, J lost 5 bases, and 19 bases lay in between. For the CDR3, the DNA is TGTGCCAGCAGTCTGATGGCCCTGGGAAGCCATAATTCACCCCTCCACTTT. Translation: CASSLMALGSHNSPLHF.

The V and J genes are TRBV5-1 and TRBJ2-7; D remains unclear. V lost 0 bases, J lost 6 bases, and 19 bases lay in between. CDR1 and CDR2 from the germline V gene are SGHRS and YFSETQ. CDR3 size: 16 residues. The CDR3 nucleotides read TGCGCCAGCAGCTTGGAGGTTAGGACCCCGCCCGCCGAGCAGTACTTC. This translates into CASSLEVRTPPAEQYF.

The chain employs TRBV24-1 and TRBJ1-3; a weak D match, TRBD1 (5 bases). CDR1 is KGHDR and CDR2 is SFDVKD in the germline V gene. This CDR3 is built from 16 residues. The V and J ends lost 3 bases and 2 bases respectively, with 13 bases between them. CDR3: CATSDEGTGTGNTIYF. CDR3 nucleotide sequence: TGTGCCACCAGTGATGAAGGGACGGGGACTGGAAACACCATATATTTT.

This clonotype has only a few counts. For the CDR3, the DNA is TGTGCCAGCAGTCACGGACGAGGTGGCGAGAACACTGAAGCTTTCTTT. Protein product: CASSHGRGGENTEAFF. This rearrangement joins TRBV11-1 to TRBJ1-1; D gene ambiguous. Germline V gene lookup returns CDR1 SGHAT and CDR2 FQDESV (reference sequence). Trimming took off 6 bases at V and 1 base at J, with 18 bases between the two ends. There are 16 residues in the CDR3.

CDR3 bases: TGCAGTGCTGGGCGTATAGGTGATAGCAATCAGCCCCAGCATTTT. Translation gives CSAGRIGDSNQPQHF. The chain couples TRBV20-1 to TRBJ1-5; D is unresolved. CDR1 is DFQATT and CDR2 is SNEGSKA in the germline V gene (reference sequence). This CDR3 region has 15 residues. The V and J ends lost 5 bases and 0 bases respectively, with 14 bases between them.

The genes are TRBV29-1 and TRBJ2-1, with D unresolved. The CDR3 extends over 15 amino acids. The germline V and J ends were trimmed by 4 bases and 2 bases, with 15 bases remaining between them. The V gene's germline CDR1 is SQVTM and CDR2 ANQGSEA. CDR3 bases: TGCAGCGTTGGGGGTGAGTCGAGGACCTACAATGAGCAGTTCTTC. Its translation is CSVGGESRTYNEQFF.

The V and J genes are TRBV6-6 and TRBJ2-5; D is unresolved. The germline CDR1 and CDR2 sequences are MNHNY and SVGAGI (reference sequence). The V end lost 0 bases, the J end lost 1 base, and 0 bases lay between the germline ends. The CDR3 has 12 amino acids. CDR3 sequence: CASSYSQETQYF. Written as DNA, the CDR3 is TGTGCCAGCAGTTACTCCCAAGAGACCCAGTACTTC.

This clonotype was counted only a few times. This rearrangement joins TRBV4-1 to TRBJ2-1, with 14 bases identical to TRBD2. This CDR3 contains 15 residues. Unmatched junction bases numbered 4, after V lost 4 bases and J lost 8 bases. In germline, CDR1 is MGHRA, CDR2 YSYEKL. The CDR3 reads CASSPGLAGGHEQFF. DNA for the CDR3: TGCGCCAGCAGCCCCGGACTAGCGGGGGGACATGAGCAGTTCTTC.

This clonotype was counted many times. V usage is TRBV4-3 and J usage is TRBJ1-2; D possibly corresponds to TRBD1 (6 bases). This CDR3 is 15 amino acids long. Trimming stripped 0 bases from V and 4 bases from J, with 12 bases between. CDR1 is LGHNA, CDR2 YSLEER, per germline. The CDR3, as DNA: TGCGCCAGCAGCCAAGAGGGGGGGCAAGGCTATGGCTACACCTTC. Translated: CASSQEGGQGYGYTF.

This clonotype has a handful of counts. The chain employs TRBV7-2 and TRBJ2-1; 13 bases map to TRBD2. Unmatched junction bases numbered 13, after V lost 5 bases and J lost 9 bases. The CDR3 consists of 17 residues. Germline V CDR1 and CDR2: SGHTA, FQGNSA. The CDR3 loop reads CASSPLSTSGGGFEQFF. CDR3 sequence (DNA): TGTGCCAGCAGCCCCCTCTCAACTAGCGGGGGGGGTTTTGAGCAGTTCTTC.

This clonotype has at least ten counts. V usage is TRBV20-1 and J usage is TRBJ1-1; 8 bases map to TRBD1. This CDR3 region has 12 residues. V was pared by 6 bases and J by 9 bases, with 9 bases of the junction left unmatched. Germline lookup yields CDR1 DFQATT and CDR2 SNEGSKA (reference sequence). The CDR3 here is CSACDRGRKAFF. The DNA of the CDR3 is TGCAGTGCCTGCGACAGGGGACGGAAAGCTTTCTTT.

The chain employs TRBV7-2 and TRBJ2-3; no clear D. V was pared by 8 bases and J by 2 bases, with 11 bases between. The CDR3 has 13 amino acids. CDR1 and CDR2 from the germline V gene are SGHTA and FQGNSA. DNA of the CDR3: TGTGCCAGCCTGGAGAGGCTCACAGATACGCAGTATTTT. The encoded protein is CASLERLTDTQYF.

The chain carries TRBV2 and TRBJ2-2, with D possibly being TRBD1 or TRBD2 (5 bases each). Per germline, CDR1 SNHLY and CDR2 FYNNEI. Trimming took off 7 bases at V and 5 bases at J, with 14 bases between the two ends. The CDR3 sequence is 14 residues long. CDR3 bases: TGTGCCAGCACGCCGACCGGGGCGACCGGGGAGCTGTTTTTT. It encodes CASTPTGATGELFF.

This clonotype occurred a few times. This chain uses TRBV29-1 with TRBJ2-2, with D uncertain. With 5 bases removed from V and 0 bases from J, the gap between germline ends came to 10 bases. The CDR3 sequence is 14 residues long. The germline gives CDR1 SQVTM, CDR2 ANQGSEA. The CDR3 reads CSVLHPSNTGELFF. DNA for the CDR3: TGCAGCGTTCTTCATCCCTCGAACACCGGGGAGCTGTTTTTT.

The chain is built from TRBV7-2 and TRBJ2-7; 9 nucleotides match TRBD1. CDR1 is SGHTA, CDR2 FQGNSA, per germline. The J segment lost 7 bases and the V segment lost 3 bases, leaving 4 bases of the junction unmatched. There are 13 residues in the CDR3. This chain's CDR3 is CASSLGQGREQYF. The CDR3 DNA reads as TGTGCCAGCAGCTTGGGACAGGGCAGGGAGCAGTACTTC.

J is TRBJ1-1 and V is TRBV11-2, with D possibly matching TRBD1 (6 bases). V was cut by 3 bases and J by 7 bases, with 12 bases left in between. Germline CDR1 SGHAT, CDR2 FQNNGV. This CDR3 has 13 amino acids. CDR3 sequence: CASSFTGIVEAFF. The CDR3 coding sequence is TGTGCCAGCAGCTTCACAGGGATTGTTGAAGCTTTCTTT.

This chain uses TRBV28 with TRBJ2-7, with 10 bases that match TRBD1. Germline loops: CDR1 MDHEN, CDR2 SYDVKM. Trimming cost V 6 bases and J 4 bases; bases outside gene matches: 9. This CDR3 has 15 amino acids. CDR3 in DNA: TGTGCCAGCAGATTCGGACAGGGGGTTATTTACGAGCAGTACTTC. Protein sequence: CASRFGQGVIYEQYF.

This clonotype was counted many times. The rearrangement joins TRBV7-3 to TRBJ1-1; D call uncertain. Trimming removed 0 bases from V and 5 bases from J, with 19 bases in between. Germline CDR1 is SGHTA and CDR2 is FQGTGA. This CDR3 has 17 amino acids. For the CDR3, the DNA is TGTGCCAGCAGCTTAACCACTCTGCCTCCACCGGGAACTGAAGCTTTCTTT. Protein sequence: CASSLTTLPPPGTEAFF.

This clonotype was detected ten times or more. The chain combines TRBV28 with TRBJ2-2, with a tentative D call TRBD2 (6 bases). This CDR3 is built from 17 residues. The germline gives CDR1 MDHEN, CDR2 SYDVKM. Trimming left V 3 bases short and J 5 bases short, with 19 bases between. CDR3 sequence reads: CASSLDQGGSVTGELFF. CDR3 coding DNA: TGTGCCAGCAGTTTGGACCAGGGAGGATCTGTAACCGGGGAGCTGTTTTTT.

The V call is TRBV15, the J call TRBJ2-7, with 12 bases aligning to TRBD2. Germline trimming cut 6 bases from V and 3 bases from J; bases unmatched to any gene: 6. The length of the CDR3 is 15 residues. Germline CDR1 LNHNV, CDR2 YYDKDF (reference sequence). The CDR3 nucleotides are TGTGCCACCAGAGCCCGACTAGCGGGAGTCTACGAGCAGTACTTC. It yields the protein CATRARLAGVYEQYF.

This clonotype was counted ten times or more. This chain links TRBV5-1 with TRBJ1-1; 8 bases fit TRBD1. Germline V gene sequence: CDR1 SGHRS, CDR2 YFSETQ. The CDR3 is 14 amino acids. The V segment lost 1 base and the J segment 8 bases; nucleotides outside the gene matches: 7. CDR3 nucleotide sequence: TGCGCCAGCAGCTTGCTCGGACAGGGCCAGGAAGCTTTCTTT. It yields the protein CASSLLGQGQEAFF.

About this clonotype: The junction and the germline gene differ at one end; a read error may be behind it. The rearrangement uses TRBV29-1 and TRBJ2-3; D uncertain. Germline V gene sequence: CDR1 SQVTM, CDR2 ANQGSEA. The CDR3 covers 13 residues. The CDR3 reads CSVEDLRADKQYF. DNA of the CDR3: TGCAGCGTTGAAGATTTAAGGGCAGATAAGCAGTATTTT.

The CDR3 sequence: CASRSLAARSYEQYF. Written as DNA, the CDR3 is TGTGCCAGCCGTTCATTAGCGGCCCGATCCTACGAGCAGTACTTC. This chain links TRBV27 with TRBJ2-7; perhaps TRBD2 as D (6 bases). Trimming left V 8 bases short and J 1 base short, with 18 bases between. The CDR3 sequence is 15 residues long. Germline CDR1 is MNHEY and CDR2 is SMNVEV (reference sequence).

Of note for this clonotype: Possible read error: a much larger clone is one base away. The rearrangement joins TRBV5-5 to TRBJ1-2; D is undetermined. The CDR3 contains 14 residues. Looked up from germline, CDR1 is SGHKS and CDR2 is YYEKEE (reference sequence). CDR3 bases: TGTGCCTGCAGCTCCGCGTCCTACAACTATGGCTACACCTTC. The encoded protein is CACSSASYNYGYTF.